The clone carrying this T cell receptor (beta chain) was recorded once. The data stem from a study of shared clonotypes between healthy human individuals. Profiled with immunoSEQ multiplex PCR; TCRdb holds only in-frame clones, not every one. The data contain about 2.1 million clones, around 95% of them singletons. The naive CD8 population came from CD45RO-negative cells selected for CCR7, without terminally differentiated effector memory CD45RA+ cells. This CDR3 has 14 residues. The V end lost 0 bases, the J end lost 6 bases, and 11 bases lay between the germline ends. Germline V gene data show CDR1 as SQVTM and CDR2 as ANQGSEA.

This chain links TRBV29-1 with TRBJ2-2; no clear D gene. This clonotype was obtained from a man aged 18 to 29 in good health. Some clones in this sample may be carry-over from other donors' samples. The sequenced material came from naive CD8+ T cells from PBMCs. The CDR3 here is CSVEDGAGPGELFF. DNA of the CDR3: TGCAGCGTTGAAGATGGCGCAGGTCCCGGGGAGCTGTTTTTT.